The 22 T cell receptor beta chains below come from one sample, sequenced in a study of early T cells in non-severe SARS-CoV-2 infection (dated by TCRdb to the early 2020s). The method was 5' RACE. Instrument on record: NextSeq 500. The raw public data were reprocessed by TCRdb itself: fastp quality trimming at Q25, MiXCR clonotype calling, in-frame beta chains only. Rows matching on CDR3 protein sequence are summarized as one entry with the most common DNA and genes. The sample data list tens of thousands of distinct CDR3 sequences, and less than 5% of these were observed just once. The top ten clones comprise less than 20% of the sample. The material sequenced was whole blood. The receptors shown here come from an adult who was a healthcare worker with PCR-confirmed SARS-CoV-2 infection or an uninfected control (not recorded which).

The sample holds many counts of this clonotype. This rearrangement joins TRBV7-2 to TRBJ2-2; D is uncertain. V dropped 4 bases and J dropped 7 bases, with 16 bases sitting between them. Germline V gene lookup returns CDR1 SGHTA and CDR2 FQGNSA. This CDR3 spans 15 amino acids. This CDR3 reads CASSSPQNLDGELFF. The CDR3 DNA reads TGTGCCAGCAGCTCACCTCAAAATCTAGACGGGGAGCTGTTTTTT.

This clonotype was seen many times. The V call is TRBV14, the J call TRBJ2-7; D gene unclear. Trimming removed 1 base from V and 2 bases from J, with 9 bases in between. The CDR3 is made up of 14 amino acids. Germline-derived CDR1 and CDR2 are SGHDN and FVKESK. As DNA, the CDR3 is TGTGCCAGCAGCCAAGGAGTAGGGACCTACGAGCAGTACTTC. Translated, it gives CASSQGVGTYEQYF.

Many counts were recorded for this clonotype. This chain joins TRBV18 and TRBJ2-7, with D perhaps assigned TRBD1 or TRBD2 (7 bases each). CDR1 and CDR2 from the germline V gene are KGHSH and LQKENI. CDR3 length equals 19 residues. The V end lost 2 bases, the J end lost 2 bases, and 25 bases lay between the germline ends. The CDR3 region is CASSPTWREQGQAPYEQYF. The CDR3 coding sequence is TGTGCCAGCTCACCAACATGGCGGGAGCAAGGACAGGCACCCTACGAGCAGTACTTC.

A remark on this clonotype: A much larger clone differs from this one at a single base, so this may be a read error. The J gene is TRBJ1-3, the V gene TRBV18; 10 nucleotides agree with TRBD1. This CDR3 contains 16 residues. Germline V gene data show CDR1 as KGHSH and CDR2 as LQKENI. V shed 4 bases and J 3 bases; nucleotides not matched to a gene: 6. The CDR3 sequence: CASSRGQGSFGNTIYF. The CDR3 bases are TGTGCCAGCTCACGGGGACAGGGGAGCTTTGGAAACACCATATATTTT.

This clonotype is judged medium-sized. The V call is TRBV20-1, the J call TRBJ1-1; D perhaps matches TRBD1 (5 bases). This CDR3 region has 13 residues. V was clipped by 5 bases and J by 0 bases, with 10 bases between them. CDR1 and CDR2 (germline): DFQATT, SNEGSKA (reference sequence). CDR3 protein: CSAEDTLNTEAFF. The DNA for the CDR3 is TGCAGTGCTGAGGACACATTGAACACTGAAGCTTTCTTT.

This clonotype was recorded many times. This chain connects TRBV11-2 to TRBJ2-1, with 8 positions matching TRBD1. Unmatched junction bases numbered 15, after V lost 7 bases and J lost 4 bases. The CDR3 contains 17 residues. Germline CDR1 and CDR2: SGHAT and FQNNGV. The chain's CDR3 is CASNPRGQGTTYNEQFF. The CDR3 DNA sequence: TGTGCCAGCAATCCCAGGGGGCAGGGGACCACTTACAATGAGCAGTTCTTC.

This clonotype appeared many times. J is TRBJ1-5 and V is TRBV4-1, with TRBD1 matching over 8 bases. V dropped 0 bases and J dropped 7; count of bases not matched to a gene: 5. The CDR3 is 15 residues long. Germline CDR1 reads MGHRA; CDR2 reads YSYEKL. The CDR3 reads CASSQESTGDQPQHF. The CDR3 DNA sequence: TGCGCCAGCAGCCAAGAGTCGACAGGGGACCAGCCCCAGCATTTT.

Comment on this clonotype: The junction departs from the called germline gene at one end, perhaps through a read error. The rearrangement joins TRBV2 to TRBJ2-7, with D possibly being TRBD1 (5 bases). Germline V gene lookup returns CDR1 SNHLY and CDR2 FYNNEI. This CDR3 has 12 residues. CDR3: CASKTDSYEQHF. Written as DNA, the CDR3 is TGTGCCAGCAAGACAGACTCCTACGAGCAGCACTTC.

Sample share makes this clonotype medium-sized. The rearrangement uses TRBV12-3 or TRBV12-4 and TRBJ1-4; TRBD1 is a possible D gene (5 bases). V dropped 7 bases and J dropped 4 bases, with 10 bases sitting between them. The CDR3 extends over 13 amino acids. The DNA for the CDR3 is TGTGCCAGCAACCGGGACGGTAATGAAAAACTGTTTTTT. It specifies CASNRDGNEKLFF.

The table lists this clonotype with a few counts. V usage is TRBV7-9 and J usage is TRBJ2-1; TRBD1 aligns across 8 bases. Germline V gene lookup returns CDR1 SEHNR and CDR2 FQNEAQ (reference sequence). The CDR3 has 20 residues. V was pared by 4 bases and J by 3 bases, with 20 bases of the junction left unmatched. CDR3 region: CASSSTRHSGQGGFYNEQFF. The CDR3 bases are TGTGCCAGCAGCTCGACCCGACACTCTGGACAGGGCGGTTTCTACAATGAGCAGTTCTTC.

This clonotype was counted many times. The chain recombines TRBV6-7 with TRBJ2-7; 9 bases fit TRBD2. TRBV6-7 is recorded as an ORF, its role being uncertain. The J segment lost 3 bases and the V segment lost 5 bases, leaving 20 bases of the junction unmatched. The CDR3 has 19 residues. CDR3 in amino acids: CASSESEGGTSGLFYEQYF. CDR3 DNA sequence: TGTGCCAGCAGTGAGAGCGAGGGGGGAACTAGCGGGCTCTTCTACGAGCAGTACTTC.

This clonotype was seen many times. This chain joins TRBV5-1 and TRBJ2-1; 7 bases are a match to TRBD2. The CDR3 runs 15 residues. Trimming took 5 bases from V and 9 from J; bases not matched to a gene: 14. Looked up from germline, CDR1 is SGHRS and CDR2 is YFSETQ. CDR3 sequence reads: CASRYQGRGEGEQFF. The CDR3 DNA is TGCGCCAGCAGGTATCAAGGAAGAGGGGAGGGTGAGCAGTTCTTC.

This clonotype has just a few counts. The CDR3 region is CSVEASDGTDTQYF. The CDR3 DNA sequence: TGCAGCGTTGAAGCTTCGGACGGAACAGATACGCAGTATTTT. The rearrangement joins TRBV29-1 to TRBJ2-3, with D hard to call. The CDR3 consists of 14 residues. The germline gives CDR1 SQVTM, CDR2 ANQGSEA. Trimming shortened V by 1 base and J by 3 bases, and 11 bases separated the two germline ends.

This rearrangement joins TRBV19 to TRBJ2-7; the D call may be TRBD1 or TRBD2 (6 bases each). The CDR3 covers 14 residues. CDR1 is LNHDA and CDR2 is SQIVND in the germline V gene (reference sequence). Trimming removed 5 bases from V and 3 bases from J, with 14 bases in between. The CDR3 DNA is TGTGCCAGTAGTGGCGGGACATCTTACTACGAGCAGTACTTC. Residues: CASSGGTSYYEQYF.

This clonotype was recorded at least ten times. DNA for the CDR3: TGTGCCAGCAGCCTCCTTGCAGGGGGCACCACAGATACGCAGTATTTT. Encoded protein: CASSLLAGGTTDTQYF. This chain connects TRBV11-2 to TRBJ2-3; TRBD1 matches at 8 bases. V lost 5 bases to trimming and J lost 2 bases; unmatched junction nucleotides: 9. CDR3 length: 16 amino acids. The germline CDR1 and CDR2 sequences are SGHAT and FQNNGV.

Points on this clonotype: A much bigger clone sits one base away, suggesting this may be a read error. The chain employs TRBV5-5 and TRBJ2-1, with D maybe TRBD1 (6 bases). The CDR3 sequence is 13 residues long. Germline V gene sequence: CDR1 SGHKS, CDR2 YYEKEE (reference sequence). Here the CDR3 reads CANSLWDNNEQFF. The CDR3 DNA reads TGCGCCAACAGCTTATGGGACAACAATGAGCAGTTCTTC.

This clonotype was observed many times. The chain combines TRBV6-5 with TRBJ2-5, with 12 bases aligning to TRBD1. This CDR3 is 16 amino acids long. Germline assignment: CDR1 MNHEY and CDR2 SVGAGI. Germline trimming cut 2 bases from V and 2 bases from J; bases unmatched to any gene: 3. CDR3 bases: TGTGCCAGCAGTTACGGGACAGGGGGCTCACAAGAGACCCAGTACTTC. Its translation: CASSYGTGGSQETQYF.

In this sample, this clonotype turned up a few times. This chain joins TRBV28 and TRBJ2-3, with unresolved D. The V end was cut by 2 bases, the J end by 2 bases, with 5 bases between. Looked up from germline, CDR1 is MDHEN and CDR2 is SYDVKM. This CDR3 region has 13 residues. CDR3 DNA sequence: TGTGCCAGCAGTTTACCCGCCACAGATACGCAGTATTTT. As protein: CASSLPATDTQYF.

This clonotype occurred many times. The J gene is TRBJ2-5, the V gene TRBV5-4; 9 bases map to TRBD2. The CDR3 sequence is 15 residues long. The V and J ends lost 4 bases and 4 bases, in that order; junction bases with no gene match: 8. Germline V gene sequence: CDR1 SGHNT, CDR2 YYREEE (reference sequence). The CDR3 sequence: CASSGTGTSIETQYF. The DNA for the CDR3 is TGTGCCAGCAGCGGCACCGGGACTAGCATAGAGACCCAGTACTTC.

This clonotype was counted many times. V gene TRBV29-1 combines with J gene TRBJ1-2; no clear D gene. This CDR3 has 10 amino acids. Germline CDR1 is SQVTM and CDR2 is ANQGSEA. The V end lost 3 bases, the J end lost 8 bases, and 7 bases lay between the germline ends. The CDR3 nucleotides read TGCAGCGTTGAGAGTAAGGGCTACACCTTC. It encodes CSVESKGYTF.

This clonotype was counted ten times or more. This chain uses TRBV4-3 with TRBJ2-1; D is perhaps TRBD1 or TRBD2 (5 bases each). This CDR3 region has 17 residues. CDR1 and CDR2 (germline): LGHNA, YSLEER. V was cut by 1 base and J by 0 bases, with 13 bases left in between. The CDR3 nucleotides are TGCGCCAGCAGCCAAGGATATGAGGGGTCCTCCTACAATGAGCAGTTCTTC. It yields the protein CASSQGYEGSSYNEQFF.

This clonotype was detected a few times. The chain combines TRBV6-6 with TRBJ2-1, with 11 bases aligning to TRBD2. V dropped 7 bases and J dropped 8; count of bases not matched to a gene: 7. This CDR3 has 14 amino acids. Germline V gene sequence: CDR1 MNHNY, CDR2 SVGAGI (reference sequence). The CDR3 sequence: CASTTSGMRDEQFF. CDR3 coding DNA: TGTGCCAGCACGACTAGCGGGATGCGAGATGAGCAGTTCTTC.